This TCR beta chain was identified during a study of graft-versus-host responses after intestinal transplantation. Overall study: Recipients underwent multivisceral, liver-intestinal, or isolated intestinal transplants.

Sequencing used immunoSEQ multiplex PCR; TCRdb keeps in-frame clones, though not all of them. The sample holds over 90,000 clones, 75% to 95% seen once. To note about this clone: The antigen is unknown.

V lost 3 bases and J 4 bases, leaving 4 bases between the germline ends. This CDR3 region has 11 residues. Per germline, CDR1 LNHDA and CDR2 SQIVND (reference sequence). Findings of the study overall: Recipient marrow held GvH clones, some first seen in ileum or blood.

Material: unstimulated CD8+ T cells sorted from spleen or lymph node cells, obtained before intestinal transplant. The genes are TRBV19 and TRBJ2-7; no clear D. The origin of this receptor is a human donor who received an intestinal transplant. CDR3 DNA sequence: TGTGCCAGTAGTATCGGGTACGAGCAGTACTTC. Amino acids: CASSIGYEQYF.